These 28 T cell receptor beta chains originate from one sample sequenced in a study of cytomegalovirus exposure and HLA in healthy donors. Amplification used 60 Vbeta primers and 13 Jbeta primers. Here immunoSEQ multiplex PCR was the method, and the copy in TCRdb shows in-frame clones only, minus some. The table shows some 120,000 clones, with 75% to 90% occurring only once. Sequencing input: PBMCs. Receptor source: a man between 40 and 49 years old in good health and CMV-seronegative.

The V gene is TRBV6-1, the J gene TRBJ2-6, with D possibly TRBD1 on 5 matching bases. Germline lookup yields CDR1 MNHNS and CDR2 SASEGT. The CDR3 runs 15 residues. The V end lost 8 bases, the J end lost 0 bases, and 11 bases lay between the germline ends. As DNA, the CDR3 is TGTGCCAGCCGACCCGACAGCTCTGGGGCCAACGTCCTGACTTTC. Its translation is CASRPDSSGANVLTF.

The CDR3 spells CASIYRAQDYGYTF. As DNA, the CDR3 is TGTGCCAGCATCTACAGGGCGCAAGACTATGGCTACACCTTC. The chain combines TRBV7-2 with TRBJ1-2; possibly TRBD1 for D (6 bases). Germline loops: CDR1 SGHTA, CDR2 FQGNSA. Trimming stripped 7 bases from V and 3 bases from J, with 15 bases between. The CDR3 is made up of 14 amino acids.

This chain joins TRBV2 and TRBJ1-3, with D perhaps matching TRBD1 (5 bases). V lost 3 bases and J 3 bases, leaving 12 bases between the germline ends. Germline CDR1 and CDR2: SNHLY and FYNNEI. This CDR3 comprises 15 residues. CDR3 nucleotides: TGTGCCAGCAGTGAGGCGGGGGTTGGTGGAAACACCATATATTTT. Translation: CASSEAGVGGNTIYF.

The rearrangement uses TRBV6-5 and TRBJ2-7; 12 nucleotides match TRBD1. The V and J ends lost 2 bases and 5 bases, in that order; junction bases with no gene match: 7. This CDR3 spans 16 amino acids. Germline CDR1 MNHEY, CDR2 SVGAGI. The CDR3 region has the DNA TGTGCCAGCAGTTACACGGGACAGGGGGCAGGCAACGAGCAGTACTTC. This codes for CASSYTGQGAGNEQYF.

This chain joins TRBV28 and TRBJ2-1; tentative D call: TRBD2 (5 bases). Trimming shortened V by 6 bases and J by 2 bases, and 14 bases separated the two germline ends. The CDR3 totals 15 residues. Looked up from germline, CDR1 is MDHEN and CDR2 is SYDVKM. The CDR3 loop reads CASSELDNPYNEQFF. The CDR3 nucleotides read TGTGCCAGCAGCGAACTAGACAACCCCTACAATGAGCAGTTCTTC.

This rearrangement joins TRBV7-2 to TRBJ2-1; unclear D gene. The CDR3 extends over 15 amino acids. CDR1 and CDR2 from the germline V gene are SGHTA and FQGNSA. The V end was cut by 6 bases, the J end by 0 bases, with 12 bases between. This chain's CDR3 is CASSPTVSSYNEQFF. The CDR3 DNA follows: TGTGCCAGCAGTCCCACTGTGAGCTCCTACAATGAGCAGTTCTTC.

The chain has TRBV29-1 and TRBJ2-7; no definite D call. Trimming stripped 5 bases from V and 1 base from J, with 9 bases between. Germline CDR1 reads SQVTM; CDR2 reads ANQGSEA. This CDR3 has 12 residues. The CDR3 DNA sequence: TGCAGCGTTCGTTACGCGTCCTACGAGCAGTACTTC. As protein: CSVRYASYEQYF.

The genes are TRBV6-7 and TRBJ2-7; TRBD1 agrees at 7 bases. TRBV6-7 is placed among ORFs of uncertain function. The CDR3 length is 15 residues. The V segment lost 5 bases and the J segment 9 bases; nucleotides outside the gene matches: 16. Here the CDR3 DNA reads TGTGCCAGCAGTACGCGCAAGGACAGGACCTACTGGCAGTACTTC. Amino acid sequence: CASSTRKDRTYWQYF.

The chain links TRBV6-1 to TRBJ1-2; TRBD1 aligns across 7 bases. Per germline, CDR1 MNHNS and CDR2 SASEGT. The CDR3 has 15 amino acids. Losses at the gene ends were 2 bases for V and 6 bases for J; bases not matched to a gene: 9. CDR3 amino acids: CASSEPDRVGNGYTF. Written as DNA, the CDR3 is TGTGCCAGCAGTGAACCCGACAGGGTCGGGAATGGCTACACCTTC.

The chain combines TRBV6-5 with TRBJ2-1; the D is unclear. This CDR3 is built from 14 residues. V was shortened by 0 bases and J by 3 bases, with 6 bases between the two germline ends. Per the germline V gene, CDR1 is MNHEY and CDR2 is SVGAGI. The CDR3 DNA follows: TGTGCCAGCAGTTACTCGGGCAGCTACAATGAGCAGTTCTTC. This translates into CASSYSGSYNEQFF.

The chain uses TRBV13 and TRBJ1-1, with TRBD1 as a possible D gene (5 bases). This CDR3 contains 13 residues. V was cut by 6 bases and J by 0 bases, with 8 bases left in between. The germline gives CDR1 PRHDT, CDR2 FYEKMQ (reference sequence). CDR3 sequence (DNA): TGTGCCAGCAGTCAGGGAATGAACACTGAAGCTTTCTTT. Translating gives CASSQGMNTEAFF.

V usage is TRBV6-5 and J usage is TRBJ2-1; 11 nucleotides agree with TRBD2. Trimming removed 7 bases from V and 8 bases from J; junction bases left unmatched: 4. This CDR3 contains 13 residues. The germline gives CDR1 MNHEY, CDR2 SVGAGI. The CDR3 is CASNLAGGHEQFF. CDR3 DNA: TGTGCCAGCAACCTAGCGGGAGGTCATGAGCAGTTCTTC.

V is TRBV6-5 and J is TRBJ2-7, with TRBD2 matching over 7 bases. V trimming: 5 bases; J trimming: 2 bases; junction bases outside the gene matches: 6. This CDR3 is 14 amino acids long. CDR1 MNHEY and CDR2 SVGAGI come from the germline V gene. The DNA of the CDR3 is TGTGCCAGCAGTGCCCCGGGACTACCCTACGAGCAGTACTTC. It specifies CASSAPGLPYEQYF.

As concerns this clone: This specimen includes other DNA sequences encoding the same CDR3. The chain couples TRBV29-1 to TRBJ1-4; D unclear. The CDR3 runs to 14 residues. Trimming shortened V by 5 bases and J by 7 bases, and 17 bases separated the two germline ends. Per the germline V gene, CDR1 is SQVTM and CDR2 is ANQGSEA. This chain's CDR3 is CSVSYTLGSEKLFF. The CDR3 DNA reads as TGCAGCGTTTCCTATACCTTAGGGAGTGAAAAACTGTTTTTT.

The rearrangement uses TRBV5-5 and TRBJ2-5, with TRBD1 matching over 7 bases. The length of the CDR3 is 14 residues. Germline CDR1 is SGHKS and CDR2 is YYEKEE (reference sequence). J was trimmed by 2 bases and V by 4 bases; bases with no gene match: 5. CDR3 sequence: CASSRGQQQETQYF. CDR3 DNA sequence: TGTGCCAGCAGCCGGGGACAGCAACAAGAGACCCAGTACTTC.

V gene TRBV4-2 combines with J gene TRBJ2-1; TRBD1 agrees at 10 bases. CDR1 and CDR2 from the germline V gene are LGHNA and YNFKEQ. This CDR3 region has 15 residues. The V and J ends lost 1 base and 8 bases, in that order; junction bases with no gene match: 5. CDR3 protein: CASSQGQGAVDEQFF. For the CDR3, the DNA is TGTGCCAGCAGCCAAGGACAGGGGGCTGTGGATGAGCAGTTCTTC.

V is TRBV5-4 and J is TRBJ1-1; 7 positions match TRBD1. Germline values: CDR1 SGHNT, CDR2 YYREEE (reference sequence). The ends lost 4 bases at V and 4 bases at J; junction bases unmatched: 7. The CDR3 sequence is 14 residues long. Written as DNA, the CDR3 is TGTGCCAGCAGCCCCCCAGGGGGAATCACTGAAGCTTTCTTT. Translation: CASSPPGGITEAFF.

V gene TRBV7-9 combines with J gene TRBJ2-3; D unclear. CDR1 and CDR2 (germline): SEHNR, FQNEAQ (reference sequence). V lost 4 bases to trimming and J lost 1 base, with 12 bases between them. CDR3 length equals 15 residues. The CDR3 DNA reads as TGTGCCAGCAGCTCCCGGGTACTACGCACAGATACGCAGTATTTT. Its translation: CASSSRVLRTDTQYF.

The chain combines TRBV7-3 with TRBJ2-2; TRBD2 matches at 14 bases. The germline V gene has CDR1 SGHTA and CDR2 FQGTGA. The V and J ends lost 5 bases and 6 bases, in that order; junction bases with no gene match: 2. The CDR3 sequence is 15 residues long. CDR3 region: CASSPGLAGAGELFF. In nucleotides, the CDR3 is TGTGCCAGCAGCCCGGGACTAGCGGGAGCCGGGGAGCTGTTTTTT.

This clone was observed a single time. This sequence joins TRBV5-1 and TRBJ2-1; 8 nucleotides agree with TRBD2. Germline V gene data show CDR1 as SGHRS and CDR2 as YFSETQ. V gave up 8 bases and J gave up 0 bases; unmatched junction bases: 10. The CDR3 contains 16 residues. The CDR3 region is CASHSGDDYSYNEQFF. In nucleotides, the CDR3 is TGCGCCAGTCATAGCGGGGATGACTACTCCTACAATGAGCAGTTCTTC.

This clone was seen just once. This chain uses TRBV15 with TRBJ2-3, with D perhaps TRBD1 (5 bases). Trimming removed 4 bases at V and 6 bases at J, with 8 bases between. This CDR3 has 12 amino acids. In germline, CDR1 is LNHNV, CDR2 YYDKDF (reference sequence). CDR3 sequence: CATSTYRDTQYF. For the CDR3, the DNA is TGTGCCACCAGCACCTACAGGGATACGCAGTATTTT.

This chain joins TRBV7-9 and TRBJ2-5; D may be TRBD2 (7 bases). The germline V gene has CDR1 SEHNR and CDR2 FQNEAQ (reference sequence). The CDR3 covers 15 residues. The V end was cut by 5 bases, the J end by 4 bases, with 17 bases between. CDR3 DNA: TGTGCCAGCAGCCATGGACTAGGAGGGGGAGAGACCCAGTACTTC. Translating it yields CASSHGLGGGETQYF.

The rearrangement joins TRBV4-2 to TRBJ2-3, with 11 bases aligning to TRBD2. The V and J ends lost 5 bases and 4 bases, in that order; junction bases with no gene match: 5. From germline, CDR1 is LGHNA and CDR2 YNFKEQ. There are 15 residues in the CDR3. The CDR3 reads CASSSLAGGSDTQYF. The CDR3 DNA is TGTGCCAGCAGCTCCCTAGCGGGGGGCTCAGATACGCAGTATTTT.

As regards this clone: In the same sample, other DNA sequences code for this CDR3. The rearrangement uses TRBV2 and TRBJ1-2; 9 bases match TRBD1. The trim removed 5 bases at V and 3 bases at J, leaving 4 bases unmatched. CDR1 is SNHLY and CDR2 is FYNNEI in the germline V gene. The CDR3 contains 14 residues. The CDR3 sequence is CASSQQGADYGYTF. The CDR3 DNA is TGTGCCAGCAGTCAACAGGGGGCAGACTATGGCTACACCTTC.

V gene TRBV28 combines with J gene TRBJ2-7, with D perhaps TRBD2 (5 bases). V was shortened by 4 bases and J by 4 bases, with 8 bases between the two germline ends. Germline values: CDR1 MDHEN, CDR2 SYDVKM. The CDR3 runs 12 residues. The CDR3, as DNA: TGTGCCAGCAGTTCGGGATTTTACGAGCAGTACTTC. As protein: CASSSGFYEQYF.

This sequence joins TRBV2 and TRBJ1-6; D may be TRBD1 (6 bases). V was cut by 6 bases and J by 5 bases, with 14 bases left in between. The CDR3 consists of 15 residues. Germline values: CDR1 SNHLY, CDR2 FYNNEI. The CDR3 here is CASRGGKGNNSPLHF. The CDR3 DNA reads TGTGCCAGCAGAGGGGGTAAGGGAAATAATTCACCCCTCCACTTT. Looking up the rest from reference TRBV2 and TRBJ1-6 gives the full variable domain: EPEVTQTPSHQVTQMGQEVILRCVPISNHLYFYWYRQILGQKVEFLVSFYNNEISEKSEIFDDQFSVERPDGSNFTLKIRSTKLEDSAMYFCASRGGKGNNSPLHFGNGTRLTVT.

The chain employs TRBV10-3 and TRBJ2-3; the match to TRBD2 covers 7 bases. The germline gives CDR1 ENHRY, CDR2 SYGVKD. The CDR3 runs to 13 residues. Germline trimming cut 0 bases from V and 6 bases from J; bases unmatched to any gene: 0. The CDR3 spells CAISESGRDTQYF. The CDR3 DNA follows: TGTGCCATCAGTGAGTCCGGGAGGGATACGCAGTATTTT.

This rearrangement joins TRBV6-5 to TRBJ2-1; 9 nucleotides line up with TRBD1. The CDR3 totals 14 residues. Germline V lookup: CDR1 MNHEY, CDR2 SVGAGI. Germline trimming cut 4 bases from V and 6 bases from J; bases unmatched to any gene: 4. For the CDR3, the DNA is TGTGCCAGCAGTTCAACAGGGGGCTCCAATGAGCAGTTCTTC. Residues: CASSSTGGSNEQFF.